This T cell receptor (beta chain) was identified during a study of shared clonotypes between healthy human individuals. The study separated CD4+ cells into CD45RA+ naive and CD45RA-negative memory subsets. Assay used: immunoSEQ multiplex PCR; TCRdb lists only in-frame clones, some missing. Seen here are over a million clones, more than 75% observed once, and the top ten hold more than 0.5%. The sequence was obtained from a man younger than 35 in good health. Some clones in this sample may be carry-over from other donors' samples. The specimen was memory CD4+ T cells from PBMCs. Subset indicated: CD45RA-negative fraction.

The CDR3 sequence: CASSLKPGEDQPQHF. The DNA for the CDR3 is TGTGCCAGCAGCCTGAAGCCAGGGGAGGATCAGCCCCAGCATTTT. The genes are TRBV7-2 and TRBJ1-5, with TRBD1 as a possible D gene (6 bases). The CDR3 extends over 15 amino acids. Trimming removed 5 bases at V and 5 bases at J, with 16 bases between. Germline CDR1 SGHTA, CDR2 FQGNSA.